What follows are 11 T cell receptor beta chains derived from one specimen sequenced in a study of CD8 T cells in Susac syndrome. RNA in amounts of roughly 0.5 to 1 ug was reverse transcribed with random hexamers. TCRdb redid the calling of the immunoSEQ multiplex PCR reads with MiXCR, one entry per CDR3 protein. The sample shows some 450,000 distinct CDR3 sequences, 85% of them seen only once. Source material: CD8+ T cells from PBMCs. The receptor source for this set is a human donor with multiple sclerosis.

This clonotype has a single count. The chain joins TRBV7-9 to TRBJ2-1; D is undetermined. The germline V gene has CDR1 SEHNR and CDR2 FQNEAQ (reference sequence). The V end was cut by 3 bases, the J end by 6 bases, with 15 bases between. The CDR3 contains 15 residues. Here the CDR3 reads CASSFKIGQSNEQFF. The CDR3 region has the DNA TGTGCCAGCAGCTTTAAAATCGGTCAGTCCAATGAGCAGTTCTTC.

The sample holds a few counts of this clonotype. V gene TRBV7-9 combines with J gene TRBJ2-5; TRBD2 is a possible D gene (6 bases). The CDR3 consists of 12 residues. CDR1 and CDR2 (germline): SEHNR, FQNEAQ (reference sequence). The V end lost 5 bases, the J end lost 14 bases, and 18 bases lay between the germline ends. The CDR3 DNA reads as TGTGCCAGCAGCCGAGAGCCAGGGCGGGGATACTTC. Its protein is CASSREPGRGYF.

J is TRBJ1-2 and V is TRBV25-1; 8 bases line up with TRBD1. V shed 4 bases, J shed 8 bases, and the junction held 18 bases outside the gene matches. The CDR3 has 17 residues. Per germline, CDR1 MGHDK and CDR2 SYGVNS. For the CDR3, the DNA is TGTGCCAGCAGTGCCCCGACAGGGGCCTTGCTAGTTGGAGGCTACACCTTC. The encoded protein is CASSAPTGALLVGGYTF.

This chain joins TRBV7-2 and TRBJ2-7; possibly TRBD1 or TRBD2 for D (5 bases each). This CDR3 has 16 amino acids. CDR1 and CDR2 (germline): SGHTA, FQGNSA. Trimming took off 1 base at V and 0 bases at J, with 13 bases between the two ends. The CDR3 loop reads CASSLVGGANSYEQYF. CDR3 DNA: TGTGCCAGCAGCTTAGTTGGGGGAGCCAACTCCTACGAGCAGTACTTC.

This sequence joins TRBV28 and TRBJ2-7; unclear D gene. Looked up from germline, CDR1 is MDHEN and CDR2 is SYDVKM. With 2 bases removed from V and 2 bases from J, the gap between germline ends came to 13 bases. The CDR3 extends over 15 amino acids. CDR3 in DNA: TGTGCCAGCAGTTTAACCTTTCCCGACACCTACGAGCAGTACTTC. Its translation is CASSLTFPDTYEQYF.

The chain joins TRBV7-6 to TRBJ2-3; D might be TRBD2 (5 bases). This CDR3 has 15 residues. With 1 base removed from V and 4 bases from J, the gap between germline ends came to 12 bases. Germline values: CDR1 SGHVS, CDR2 FNYEAQ. The CDR3 DNA reads as TGTGCCAGCAGCTTAGAGTCGGGGTTTGCAGATACGCAGTATTTT. Its protein product is CASSLESGFADTQYF.

The V gene is TRBV27, the J gene TRBJ1-6, with a possible D match to TRBD1 (6 bases). CDR3 length: 16 residues. The V and J ends lost 4 bases and 7 bases respectively, with 17 bases between them. CDR1 is MNHEY, CDR2 SMNVEV, per germline (reference sequence). The CDR3: CASSSDARGGNSPLHF. The DNA of the CDR3 is TGTGCCAGCAGTTCCGATGCCAGGGGAGGGAATTCACCCCTCCACTTT.

The chain links TRBV7-6 to TRBJ2-2, with 7 bases identical to TRBD1. Looked up from germline, CDR1 is SGHVS and CDR2 is FNYEAQ. The CDR3 is made up of 14 amino acids. Germline trimming cut 11 bases from V and 3 bases from J; bases unmatched to any gene: 9. The CDR3 bases are TGTGCCTTAGACCTCGGGACAGACACCGGGGAGCTGTTTTTT. This gives the protein CALDLGTDTGELFF.

The rearrangement joins TRBV5-1 to TRBJ2-7; 7 bases are shared with TRBD1. Trimming took 3 bases from V and 0 from J; bases not matched to a gene: 9. The V gene's germline CDR1 is SGHRS and CDR2 YFSETQ. This CDR3 has 16 amino acids. The CDR3 DNA is TGCGCCAGCAGCTACCTACAGACAGGGAGCTCCTACGAGCAGTACTTC. It encodes CASSYLQTGSSYEQYF.

This clonotype was seen just once. The genes are TRBV4-1 and TRBJ1-1; no firm D call. Germline CDR1 and CDR2: MGHRA and YSYEKL. There are 15 residues in the CDR3. Deletions cut 0 bases from V and 0 bases from J, with 8 bases between. The CDR3 region is CASSQESRVNTEAFF. The CDR3 coding sequence is TGCGCCAGCAGCCAAGAAAGTCGGGTGAACACTGAAGCTTTCTTT.

J is TRBJ2-1 and V is TRBV27, with a weak D call TRBD1 (6 bases). V gave up 4 bases and J gave up 2 bases, with 12 bases separating them. In germline, CDR1 is MNHEY, CDR2 SMNVEV (reference sequence). The length of the CDR3 is 15 residues. In DNA form, the CDR3 reads TGTGCCAGCAGTTCAGGGGCAAACCCCTACAATGAGCAGTTCTTC. Its translation is CASSSGANPYNEQFF.